The clone carrying this TCR beta chain was detected only once. The sample comes from a study of blood T cell repertoires in COVID-19. This CDR3 contains 15 residues. CDR1 is SGHRS and CDR2 is YFSETQ in the germline V gene. The V and J ends lost 1 base and 0 bases respectively, with 8 bases between them. Sequencing was performed with immunoSEQ multiplex PCR; in TCRdb, only in-frame clones are kept and a portion is missing. The data show approximately 160,000 clones, with more than 85% seen just once and under 2% held by the top ten. Material: peripheral blood. This TCR came from a woman between 55 and 75 years old with COVID-19, enrolled during active disease. The V and J genes are TRBV5-1 and TRBJ1-5; D not certain. In DNA form, the CDR3 reads TGCGCCAGCAGCTTGCTCGGGTATAGCAATCAGCCCCAGCATTTT. Protein product: CASSLLGYSNQPQHF. Together with reference TRBV5-1 and TRBJ1-5, the CDR3 gives the full variable domain: KAGVTQTPRYLIKTRGQQVTLSCSPISGHRSVSWYQQTPGQGLQFLFEYFSETQRNKGNFPGRFSGRQFSNSRSEMNVSTLELGDSALYLCASSLLGYSNQPQHFGDGTRLSIL.